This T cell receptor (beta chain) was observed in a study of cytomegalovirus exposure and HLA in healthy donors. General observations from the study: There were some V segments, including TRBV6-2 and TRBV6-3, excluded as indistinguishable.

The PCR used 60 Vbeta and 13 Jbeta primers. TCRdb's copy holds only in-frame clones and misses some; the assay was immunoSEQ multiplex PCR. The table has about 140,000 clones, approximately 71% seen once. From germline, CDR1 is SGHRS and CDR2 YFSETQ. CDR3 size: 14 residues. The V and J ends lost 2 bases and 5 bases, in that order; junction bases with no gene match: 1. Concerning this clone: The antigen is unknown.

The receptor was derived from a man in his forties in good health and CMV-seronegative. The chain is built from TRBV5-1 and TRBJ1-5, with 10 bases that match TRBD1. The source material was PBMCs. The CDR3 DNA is TGCGCCAGCAGCTTCGGACAGGGGGATCAGCCCCAGCATTTT. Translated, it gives CASSFGQGDQPQHF. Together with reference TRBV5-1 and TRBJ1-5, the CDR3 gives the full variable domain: KAGVTQTPRYLIKTRGQQVTLSCSPISGHRSVSWYQQTPGQGLQFLFEYFSETQRNKGNFPGRFSGRQFSNSRSEMNVSTLELGDSALYLCASSFGQGDQPQHFGDGTRLSIL.